The 17 T cell receptor beta chains below all came from one sample that was sequenced in a study of identical twins. TCRdb analysed the 5' RACE reads with MiXCR anew, one entry per CDR3 protein. The table includes around 1.7 million distinct CDR3 sequences, under 35% detected once. Sequenced material: cord blood. The receptors derive from a newborn girl in good health.

The chain carries TRBV6-1 and TRBJ2-3; possible D gene TRBD1, 5 bases. V was cut by 2 bases and J by 9 bases, with 21 bases left in between. The CDR3 is 16 amino acids. CDR1 is MNHNS and CDR2 is SASEGT in the germline V gene. The CDR3 region has the DNA TGTGCCAGCAGTGAATGGGGCAGGGTGGTGTCGGACACGCAGTATTTT. It specifies CASSEWGRVVSDTQYF.

The gene calls are TRBV9 and TRBJ1-1; D is perhaps TRBD1 (5 bases). V lost 3 bases and J 1 base, leaving 16 bases between the germline ends. Germline V lookup: CDR1 SGDLS, CDR2 YYNGEE. The CDR3 contains 16 residues. CDR3 DNA: TGTGCCAGCAGCGAGAGGTCGGGGGGACCGAACACTGAAGCTTTCTTT. This encodes CASSERSGGPNTEAFF.

The rearrangement joins TRBV20-1 to TRBJ2-1, with a possible D match to TRBD2 (6 bases). The CDR3 has 16 amino acids. The V gene lost 3 bases and the J gene lost 0 bases, with 15 bases spanning the gap. CDR1 is DFQATT, CDR2 SNEGSKA, per germline (reference sequence). The CDR3 here is CSARSLNGSSYNEQFF. Written as DNA, the CDR3 is TGCAGTGCTAGGTCCCTCAACGGGAGCTCCTACAATGAGCAGTTCTTC.

This clonotype appeared a few times. The V and J genes are TRBV28 and TRBJ1-2; weak D call: TRBD1 (5 bases). The V and J ends lost 8 bases and 2 bases respectively, with 15 bases between them. The germline V gene has CDR1 MDHEN and CDR2 SYDVKM. This CDR3 spans 14 amino acids. The CDR3 protein is CASHLTAGNYGYTF. Written as DNA, the CDR3 is TGTGCCAGCCATCTGACAGCGGGCAACTATGGCTACACCTTC.

This clonotype showed up just a few times. The chain joins TRBV4-1 to TRBJ2-6, with D possibly being TRBD1 (5 bases). The CDR3 runs to 16 residues. CDR1 is MGHRA and CDR2 is YSYEKL in the germline V gene. Trimming took off 4 bases at V and 3 bases at J, with 13 bases between the two ends. The CDR3 protein is CASSPRVVGGANVLTF. In nucleotides, the CDR3 is TGCGCCAGCAGCCCCAGGGTTGTGGGTGGGGCCAACGTCCTGACTTTC.

This clonotype was picked up a small number of times. The V call is TRBV4-1, the J call TRBJ1-1, with 7 positions matching TRBD1. The CDR3 covers 15 residues. From germline, CDR1 is MGHRA and CDR2 YSYEKL. J lost 6 bases, V lost 3 bases, and 10 bases had no gene match. CDR3 DNA sequence: TGCGCCAGCAGCCAGGATGCGACAGGGTACCCTGAAGCTTTCTTT. Its translation: CASSQDATGYPEAFF.

This chain links TRBV12-3 or TRBV12-4 with TRBJ1-1, with D possibly matching TRBD1 (6 bases). The CDR3 is 18 amino acids. V lost 4 bases and J 0 bases, leaving 21 bases between the germline ends. The DNA for the CDR3 is TGTGCCAGCAGTTCACGGCGAGGGAGGGGGACCATGAACACTGAAGCTTTCTTT. As protein: CASSSRRGRGTMNTEAFF.

The chain carries TRBV28 and TRBJ2-1; D possibly corresponds to TRBD1 (7 bases). CDR1 is MDHEN, CDR2 SYDVKM, per germline. The CDR3 has 16 amino acids. The ends were cut back, 1 base at V and 1 base at J, with 11 bases in the middle. In DNA form, the CDR3 reads TGTGCCAGCAGTTTATCAGCAGGGGGGTCCTACAATGAGCAGTTCTTC. Protein sequence: CASSLSAGGSYNEQFF.

This clonotype was found a few times. V usage is TRBV20-1 and J usage is TRBJ2-1; unclear D gene. CDR3 length: 17 residues. CDR1 and CDR2 (germline): DFQATT, SNEGSKA (reference sequence). V was pared by 1 base and J by 0 bases, with 16 bases between. This CDR3 is CSARAFLAPSSYNEQFF. Here the CDR3 DNA reads TGCAGTGCTAGAGCTTTTTTAGCTCCGAGCTCCTACAATGAGCAGTTCTTC.

This clonotype appeared a few times. The chain couples TRBV20-1 to TRBJ1-2, with D perhaps matching TRBD1 (5 bases). Looked up from germline, CDR1 is DFQATT and CDR2 is SNEGSKA (reference sequence). The germline V and J ends were trimmed by 0 bases and 8 bases, with 13 bases remaining between them. There are 13 residues in the CDR3. CDR3 DNA sequence: TGCAGTGCTAGAGACAGGGACCTTTGGGGCTACACCTTC. This encodes CSARDRDLWGYTF.

This chain links TRBV28 with TRBJ2-5; D is unclear. Looked up from germline, CDR1 is MDHEN and CDR2 is SYDVKM. The CDR3 consists of 15 residues. V was clipped by 6 bases and J by 11 bases, with 25 bases between them. The CDR3 reads CASRFFRPAYNEQYF. CDR3 nucleotides: TGTGCCAGCAGGTTTTTTCGCCCTGCCTACAATGAGCAGTACTTC.

V and J are TRBV20-1 and TRBJ2-1; D is undetermined. This CDR3 region has 12 residues. Germline V gene sequence: CDR1 DFQATT, CDR2 SNEGSKA (reference sequence). V lost 3 bases, J lost 8 bases, and 11 bases lay in between. CDR3 region: CSARSGNDEQFF. The DNA for the CDR3 is TGCAGTGCTAGGTCAGGTAACGATGAGCAGTTCTTC.

This clonotype was detected only a few times. J is TRBJ2-7 and V is TRBV5-1; 9 nucleotides align to TRBD2. The junction had 8 bases not matched to a gene; V was cut back by 0 bases and J by 7 bases. The CDR3 sequence is 15 residues long. Germline V gene lookup returns CDR1 SGHRS and CDR2 YFSETQ. The CDR3 DNA follows: TGCGCCAGCAGCTTGGAACCTAGCGGGGATAATGAGCAGTACTTC. Protein sequence: CASSLEPSGDNEQYF.

This chain joins TRBV3-1 and TRBJ2-7, with unresolved D. The V end was cut by 0 bases, the J end by 2 bases, with 5 bases between. The CDR3 spans 13 residues. CDR1 is LGHDT, CDR2 YNNKEL, per germline (reference sequence). The CDR3 sequence is CASSQDNAYEQYF. CDR3 DNA: TGTGCCAGCAGCCAAGATAATGCCTACGAGCAGTACTTC.

As to this clonotype: The CDR3 does not close with the conserved phenylalanine or tryptophan, likely indicating a read error. The CDR3 bases are TGTGCCAGCAGGCAACCCCCTCAGCGGGGTGACCGAAATGAGCAGTTCCTC. Its translation: CASRQPPQRGDRNEQFL. This chain uses TRBV12-3 or TRBV12-4 with TRBJ2-1, with TRBD2 matching 7 bases. Trimming cost V 6 bases and J 7 bases; bases outside gene matches: 18. This CDR3 comprises 17 residues.

This clonotype turned up a few times. The chain combines TRBV7-9 with TRBJ1-2; weak D call: TRBD1 (5 bases). Germline V gives CDR1 SEHNR, CDR2 FQNEAQ (reference sequence). Trimming cost V 1 base and J 6 bases, with 18 bases left between them. The CDR3 runs to 16 residues. This chain's CDR3 is CASSLGYGFREDGYTF. DNA of the CDR3: TGTGCCAGCAGCTTAGGCTACGGATTCAGGGAGGATGGCTACACCTTC.

J is TRBJ2-5 and V is TRBV3-1, with 9 nucleotides matching TRBD2. The CDR3 has 16 residues. V trimming: 3 bases; J trimming: 1 base; junction bases outside the gene matches: 6. From germline, CDR1 is LGHDT and CDR2 YNNKEL (reference sequence). The DNA of the CDR3 is TGTGCCAGCAGCCACGCTAGCGGGGCCCTCCAAGAGACCCAGTACTTC. Amino acid sequence: CASSHASGALQETQYF.